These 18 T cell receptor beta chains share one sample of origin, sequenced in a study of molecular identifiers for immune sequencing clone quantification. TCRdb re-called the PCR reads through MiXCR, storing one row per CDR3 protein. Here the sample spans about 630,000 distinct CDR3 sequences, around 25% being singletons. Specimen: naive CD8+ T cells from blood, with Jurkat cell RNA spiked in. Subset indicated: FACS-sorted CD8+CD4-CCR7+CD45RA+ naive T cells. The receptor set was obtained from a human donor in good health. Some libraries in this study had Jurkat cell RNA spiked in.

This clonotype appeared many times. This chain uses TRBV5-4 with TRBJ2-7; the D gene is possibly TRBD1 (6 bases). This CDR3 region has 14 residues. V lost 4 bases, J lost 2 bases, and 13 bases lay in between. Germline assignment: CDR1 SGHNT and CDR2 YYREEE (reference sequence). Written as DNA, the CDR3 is TGTGCCAGCAGCGGAGCGGACAGCCCCTACGAGCAGTACTTC. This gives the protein CASSGADSPYEQYF.

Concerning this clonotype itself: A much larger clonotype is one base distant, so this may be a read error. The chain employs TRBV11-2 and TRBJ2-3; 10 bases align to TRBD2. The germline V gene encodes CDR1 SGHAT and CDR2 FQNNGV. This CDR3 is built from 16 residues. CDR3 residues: CVSSLGSGLATDTQYF. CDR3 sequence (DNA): TGTGTCAGCAGCTTAGGATCGGGACTAGCGACAGATACGCAGTATTTT. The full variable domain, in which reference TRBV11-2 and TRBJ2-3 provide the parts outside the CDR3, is EAGVAQSPRYKIIEKRQSVAFWCNPISGHATLYWYQQILGQGPKLLIQFQNNGVVDDSQLPKDRFSAERLKGVDSTLKIQPAKLEDSAVYLCVSSLGSGLATDTQYFGPGTRLTVL.

CDR3 protein: CSANDRAGSRVTIYF. In DNA form, the CDR3 reads TGCAGTGCAAATGACAGGGCTGGGTCTCGGGTCACCATATATTTT. The genes are TRBV20-1 and TRBJ1-3, with 7 bases identical to TRBD1. Germline trimming cut 6 bases from V and 9 bases from J; bases unmatched to any gene: 17. Germline CDR1 is DFQATT and CDR2 is SNEGSKA (reference sequence). CDR3 length: 15 residues.

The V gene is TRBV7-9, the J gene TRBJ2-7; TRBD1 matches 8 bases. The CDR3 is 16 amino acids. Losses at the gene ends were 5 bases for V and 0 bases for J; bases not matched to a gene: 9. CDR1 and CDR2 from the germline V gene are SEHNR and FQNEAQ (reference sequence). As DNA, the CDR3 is TGTGCCAGCAGCCTAAGACAGGGGTCGAGCTCCTACGAGCAGTACTTC. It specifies CASSLRQGSSSYEQYF.

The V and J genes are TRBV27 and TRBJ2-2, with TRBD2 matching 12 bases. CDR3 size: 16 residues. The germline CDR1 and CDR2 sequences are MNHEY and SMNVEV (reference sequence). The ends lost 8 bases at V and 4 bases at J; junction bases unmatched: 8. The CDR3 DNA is TGTGCCAGCGGGGAAGGACTAGCGGGAAGCACCGGGGAGCTGTTTTTT. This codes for CASGEGLAGSTGELFF.

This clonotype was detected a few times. CDR3 protein: CASSFLAGGAYNEQFF. The CDR3 DNA is TGTGCCAGCAGCTTTCTAGCGGGAGGAGCCTACAATGAGCAGTTCTTC. J is TRBJ2-1 and V is TRBV7-9; TRBD2 agrees at 11 bases. CDR1 is SEHNR and CDR2 is FQNEAQ in the germline V gene (reference sequence). CDR3 length: 16 residues. The junction had 3 bases not matched to a gene; V was cut back by 3 bases and J by 2 bases.

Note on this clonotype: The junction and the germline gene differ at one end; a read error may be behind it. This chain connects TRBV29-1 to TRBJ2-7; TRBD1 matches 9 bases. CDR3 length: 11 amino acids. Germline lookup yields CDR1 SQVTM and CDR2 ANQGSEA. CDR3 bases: TGCAGCGATGATAGGGACAGGGTAAGCTCATTC. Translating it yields CSDDRDRVSSF.

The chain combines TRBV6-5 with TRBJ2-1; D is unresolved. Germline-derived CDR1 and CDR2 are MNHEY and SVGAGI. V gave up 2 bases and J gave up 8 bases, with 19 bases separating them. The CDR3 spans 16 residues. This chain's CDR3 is CASSYRSSAAMDEQFF. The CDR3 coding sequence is TGTGCCAGCAGTTACCGATCCTCGGCGGCTATGGATGAGCAGTTCTTC.

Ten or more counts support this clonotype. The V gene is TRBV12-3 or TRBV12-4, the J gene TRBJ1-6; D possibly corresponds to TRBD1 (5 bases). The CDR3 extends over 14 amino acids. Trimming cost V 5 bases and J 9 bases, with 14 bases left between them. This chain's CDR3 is CASSVQGRGSPLHF. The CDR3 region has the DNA TGTGCCAGCAGTGTTCAGGGTCGAGGTTCACCCCTCCACTTT.

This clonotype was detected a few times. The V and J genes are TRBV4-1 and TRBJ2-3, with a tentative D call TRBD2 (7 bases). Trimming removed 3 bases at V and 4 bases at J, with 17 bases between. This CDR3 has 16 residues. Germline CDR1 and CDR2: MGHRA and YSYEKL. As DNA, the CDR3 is TGCGCCAGCAGCCACGAGGGGGGGAGTATCGCAGATACGCAGTATTTT. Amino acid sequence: CASSHEGGSIADTQYF.

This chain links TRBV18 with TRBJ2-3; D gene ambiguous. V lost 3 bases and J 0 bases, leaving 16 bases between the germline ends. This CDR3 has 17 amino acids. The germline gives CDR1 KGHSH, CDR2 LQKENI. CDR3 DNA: TGTGCCAGCTCACCCCGCCCGGGTGAGCCCAGCACAGATACGCAGTATTTT. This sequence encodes CASSPRPGEPSTDTQYF.

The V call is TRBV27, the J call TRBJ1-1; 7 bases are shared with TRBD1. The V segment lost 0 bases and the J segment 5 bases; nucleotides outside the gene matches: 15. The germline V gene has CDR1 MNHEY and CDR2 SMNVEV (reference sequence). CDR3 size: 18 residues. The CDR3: CASSLSVRQGWAKTEAFF. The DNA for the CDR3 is TGTGCCAGCAGTTTATCCGTGAGACAGGGATGGGCAAAAACTGAAGCTTTCTTT.

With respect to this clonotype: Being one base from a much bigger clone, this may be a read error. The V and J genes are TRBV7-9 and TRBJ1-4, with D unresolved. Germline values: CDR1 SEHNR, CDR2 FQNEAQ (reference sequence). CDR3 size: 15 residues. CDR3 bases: TGTGCCAGCAGCTTCTCCTTCCCCCCGTCTGAAGAACTGTTTTTT. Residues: CASSFSFPPSEELFF.

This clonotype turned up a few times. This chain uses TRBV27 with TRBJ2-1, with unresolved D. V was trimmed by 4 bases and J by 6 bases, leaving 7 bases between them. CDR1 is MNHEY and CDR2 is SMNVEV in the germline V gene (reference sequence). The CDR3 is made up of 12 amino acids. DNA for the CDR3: TGTGCCAGCAGTTACGGCCCCAATGAGCAGTTCTTC. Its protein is CASSYGPNEQFF.

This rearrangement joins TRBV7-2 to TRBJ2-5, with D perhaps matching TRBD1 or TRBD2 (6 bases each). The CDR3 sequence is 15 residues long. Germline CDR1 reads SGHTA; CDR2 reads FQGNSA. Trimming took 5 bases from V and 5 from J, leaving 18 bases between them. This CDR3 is CASSPHRDFQETQYF. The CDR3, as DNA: TGTGCCAGCAGCCCCCACAGGGACTTTCAGGAGACCCAGTACTTC.

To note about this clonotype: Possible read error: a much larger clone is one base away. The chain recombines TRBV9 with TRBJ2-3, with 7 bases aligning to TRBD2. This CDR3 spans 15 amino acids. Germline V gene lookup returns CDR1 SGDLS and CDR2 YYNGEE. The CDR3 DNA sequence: TGTGCCAGCAGCACCCTAGCGGCCAGGCAAGATACGCATTATTTT. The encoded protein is CASSTLAARQDTHYF.

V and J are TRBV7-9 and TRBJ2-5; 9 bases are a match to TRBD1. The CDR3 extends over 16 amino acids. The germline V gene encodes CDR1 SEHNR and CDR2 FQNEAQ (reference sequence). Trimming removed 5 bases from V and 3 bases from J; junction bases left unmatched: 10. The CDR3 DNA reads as TGTGCCAGCAGCACCTCCGGGACAGGGAAAAAAGAGACCCAGTACTTC. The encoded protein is CASSTSGTGKKETQYF.

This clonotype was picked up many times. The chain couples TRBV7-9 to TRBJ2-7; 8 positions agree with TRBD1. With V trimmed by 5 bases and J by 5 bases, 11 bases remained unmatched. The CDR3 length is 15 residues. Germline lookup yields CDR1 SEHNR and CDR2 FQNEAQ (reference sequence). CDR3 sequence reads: CASSHMTGAGNEQYF. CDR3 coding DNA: TGTGCCAGCAGCCATATGACAGGGGCGGGCAACGAGCAGTACTTC.